Below are 24 T cell receptor beta chains sequenced from a single sample in a study of human T cells and chemical hapten exposure (dated by TCRdb to the early 2020s). During library preparation, unique molecular identifiers were attached to individual cDNA molecules so that TCRs could be counted quantitatively and reproducibly. TCRdb passed the public sequencing reads through fastp at Q25 and MiXCR, retaining productive beta sequences. For every CDR3 protein sequence, its rows merge into one entry that carries the most common genes and DNA. Within this sample are fewer than 150,000 distinct CDR3 sequences, with around 9% of them counted one time only. The ten largest make up 1.4% of the sample. Total RNA was isolated from unfractionated whole blood collected in Tempus Blood RNA tubes. The material sequenced was whole blood. These receptors were taken from a human donor in good health. Some clones in this sample may be carry-over from other donors' samples. Donor details come from another sample of the same person, matched by shared clones.

This clonotype was counted ten times or more. This rearrangement joins TRBV28 to TRBJ2-7; no definite D call. This CDR3 contains 16 residues. Germline lookup yields CDR1 MDHEN and CDR2 SYDVKM. V was shortened by 1 base and J by 3 bases, with 16 bases between the two germline ends. CDR3 coding DNA: TGTGCCAGCAGTTTATTAGGTGGAGCGTCGAGCTACGAGCAGTACTTC. This encodes CASSLLGGASSYEQYF.

In its sample, this clonotype was seen many times. The V and J genes are TRBV4-3 and TRBJ1-2; D is possibly TRBD1 (6 bases). With 0 bases removed from V and 3 bases from J, the gap between germline ends came to 14 bases. Germline assignment: CDR1 LGHNA and CDR2 YSLEER. The CDR3 consists of 16 residues. The CDR3 region is CASSQDKGGQYYGYTF. CDR3 DNA: TGCGCCAGCAGCCAAGATAAGGGGGGGCAGTACTATGGCTACACCTTC.

The chain links TRBV7-9 to TRBJ2-3; 10 positions match TRBD1. Looked up from germline, CDR1 is SEHNR and CDR2 is FQNEAQ (reference sequence). The CDR3 runs 16 residues. The junction had 4 bases not matched to a gene; V was cut back by 4 bases and J by 0 bases. The CDR3 DNA reads as TGTGCCAGCAGCTATAGACAGGGGGCAAGCACAGATACGCAGTATTTT. Its translation: CASSYRQGASTDTQYF.

This rearrangement joins TRBV6-1 to TRBJ2-1; D assignment may be TRBD1 or TRBD2 (5 bases each). The germline CDR1 and CDR2 sequences are MNHNS and SASEGT. The V end was cut by 6 bases, the J end by 10 bases, with 10 bases between. CDR3 size: 11 residues. This CDR3 is CASSRDGEQFF. The CDR3, as DNA: TGTGCCAGCAGCCGGGACGGCGAGCAGTTCTTC.

This clonotype was counted only a few times. The V call is TRBV25-1, the J call TRBJ1-4; unclear D gene. The CDR3 extends over 14 amino acids. Germline-derived CDR1 and CDR2 are MGHDK and SYGVNS. The V end lost 5 bases, the J end lost 0 bases, and 7 bases lay between the germline ends. The CDR3 reads CASSLSATNEKLFF. CDR3 in DNA: TGTGCCAGCAGTCTCTCCGCAACTAATGAAAAACTGTTTTTT.

In this sample, this clonotype turned up a few times. The chain links TRBV7-9 to TRBJ2-2; tentatively, D is TRBD2 (5 bases). There are 21 residues in the CDR3. V was pared by 7 bases and J by 8 bases, with 38 bases between. Germline V gene sequence: CDR1 SEHNR, CDR2 FQNEAQ (reference sequence). The CDR3 DNA is TGTGCCAGCAAGCTCGCACTACCTTCTCACCAACTAGGTAGCCCCCCGGGGGAGCTGTTTTTT. This codes for CASKLALPSHQLGSPPGELFF.

This clonotype was detected a few times. V and J are TRBV6-5 and TRBJ1-5, with D unresolved. Between the trimmed V and J ends, which lost 6 bases and 0 bases, there was a span of 6 bases. The germline gives CDR1 MNHEY, CDR2 SVGAGI. This CDR3 is built from 13 residues. The CDR3 DNA is TGTGCCAGCAGACTGCATAGCAATCAGCCCCAGCATTTT. This gives the protein CASRLHSNQPQHF.

This clonotype was counted a single time. At one end the junction does not follow the germline gene, possibly because of a read error. The chain combines TRBV7-9 with TRBJ2-1, with 9 bases lining up with TRBD1. Germline V CDR1 and CDR2: SEHNR, FQNEAQ (reference sequence). The length of the CDR3 is 17 residues. CDR3 coding DNA: TGTGCCAGCAGCCATAGCGGCGGGGACAGGGCCTACAATGAGCGGTTCTTC. It yields the protein CASSHSGGDRAYNERFF. Full variable domain (missing parts from reference TRBV7-9 and TRBJ2-1): DTGVSQNPRHKITKRGQNVTFRCDPISEHNRLYWYRQTLGQGPEFLTYFQNEAQLEKSRLLSDRFSAERPKGSFSTLEIQRTEQGDSAMYLCASSHSGGDRAYNERFFGPGTRLTVL.

A few counts support this clonotype. The V and J genes are TRBV6-2 or TRBV6-3 and TRBJ2-7, with D hard to call. The CDR3 extends over 15 amino acids. V lost 8 bases, J lost 1 base, and 18 bases lay in between. CDR1 and CDR2 (germline): MNHEY, SVGEGT. The CDR3 nucleotides read TGTGCCAGCCGACATCCAGCAGGCCGATCCTACGAGCAGTACTTC. Residues: CASRHPAGRSYEQYF.

This chain connects TRBV12-3 or TRBV12-4 to TRBJ2-2, with TRBD1 as a possible D gene (5 bases). The V end lost 3 bases, the J end lost 7 bases, and 15 bases lay between the germline ends. The CDR3 extends over 15 amino acids. CDR3 DNA: TGTGCCAGCAGTTTCGTGGCAGGGCACGTCGGGGAGCTGTTTTTT. As protein: CASSFVAGHVGELFF.

The table lists this clonotype with a few counts. For the CDR3, the DNA is TGTGCCAGCAGCTTAGGGGCAGGTAATTCACCCCTCCACTTT. Its protein is CASSLGAGNSPLHF. The V call is TRBV7-9, the J call TRBJ1-6, with unresolved D. The V end lost 1 base, the J end lost 6 bases, and 7 bases lay between the germline ends. CDR1 SEHNR and CDR2 FQNEAQ come from the germline V gene (reference sequence). The CDR3 is made up of 14 amino acids.

This clonotype appeared a few times. The gene calls are TRBV3-1 and TRBJ2-1; 7 nucleotides align to TRBD1. The germline gives CDR1 LGHDT, CDR2 YNNKEL (reference sequence). The CDR3 loop spans 14 amino acids. The V and J ends lost 3 bases and 5 bases, in that order; junction bases with no gene match: 4. Written as DNA, the CDR3 is TGTGCCAGCAGCCATACAGGGGCCGACAATGAGCAGTTCTTC. It codes for CASSHTGADNEQFF.

This clonotype was detected many times. This chain links TRBV12-3 or TRBV12-4 with TRBJ1-5, with TRBD1 matching 7 bases. The CDR3 has 14 residues. V shed 7 bases, J shed 6 bases, and the junction held 9 bases outside the gene matches. CDR3 sequence: CASTVGQAVQPQHF. Here the CDR3 DNA reads TGTGCCAGCACCGTCGGACAGGCGGTTCAGCCCCAGCATTTT.

V is TRBV4-1 and J is TRBJ2-1; tentative D call: TRBD1 (5 bases). The ends were cut back, 1 base at V and 6 bases at J, with 16 bases in the middle. The CDR3 is 16 residues long. Germline V gene lookup returns CDR1 MGHRA and CDR2 YSYEKL. CDR3 sequence: CASSQVPQGPPNEQFF. The CDR3, as DNA: TGCGCCAGCAGCCAAGTCCCGCAGGGTCCTCCCAATGAGCAGTTCTTC.

In its sample, this clonotype was seen many times. This rearrangement joins TRBV7-9 to TRBJ1-4, with D hard to call. Germline V gene lookup returns CDR1 SEHNR and CDR2 FQNEAQ (reference sequence). The CDR3 consists of 14 residues. Deletions cut 5 bases from V and 2 bases from J, with 9 bases between. The CDR3, as DNA: TGTGCCAGCAGCACCTTCGGCACTAATGAAAAACTGTTTTTT. It translates to CASSTFGTNEKLFF.

The V call is TRBV5-1, the J call TRBJ2-2; tentatively, D is TRBD1 or TRBD2 (5 bases each). Germline CDR1 and CDR2: SGHRS and YFSETQ. Trimming pared 0 bases from V and 4 bases from J, leaving 7 bases between. CDR3 length equals 14 residues. CDR3 region: CASSLAGTTGELFF. DNA for the CDR3: TGCGCCAGCAGCTTGGCAGGGACCACCGGGGAGCTGTTTTTT. Full variable domain (rest looked up from reference TRBV5-1 and TRBJ2-2): KAGVTQTPRYLIKTRGQQVTLSCSPISGHRSVSWYQQTPGQGLQFLFEYFSETQRNKGNFPGRFSGRQFSNSRSEMNVSTLELGDSALYLCASSLAGTTGELFFGEGSRLTVL.

The chain uses TRBV4-2 and TRBJ2-3; 7 nucleotides agree with TRBD2. Germline loops: CDR1 LGHNA, CDR2 YNFKEQ. The V and J ends lost 1 base and 3 bases, in that order; junction bases with no gene match: 7. This CDR3 spans 16 amino acids. CDR3 DNA sequence: TGTGCCAGCAGCCAAGTGCGCGGGGGTGTTACAGATACGCAGTATTTT. The encoded protein is CASSQVRGGVTDTQYF.

The genes are TRBV5-1 and TRBJ2-1; no reliable D call. This CDR3 is built from 15 residues. From germline, CDR1 is SGHRS and CDR2 YFSETQ. Deletions cut 0 bases from V and 5 bases from J, with 12 bases between. The CDR3 protein is CASSLGTQEDNEQFF. CDR3 sequence (DNA): TGCGCCAGCAGCTTGGGGACCCAAGAGGACAATGAGCAGTTCTTC.

The chain links TRBV6-1 to TRBJ2-7; D might be TRBD1 or TRBD2, each matching 5 bases. The germline CDR1 and CDR2 sequences are MNHNS and SASEGT. Between the trimmed V and J ends, which lost 2 bases and 5 bases, there was a span of 19 bases. This CDR3 region has 16 residues. The CDR3 nucleotides are TGTGCCAGCAGTGAAATCCGGGGCAGGGAAGGTGACGAGCAGTACTTC. It translates to CASSEIRGREGDEQYF.

This clonotype was counted many times. The V gene is TRBV20-1, the J gene TRBJ1-1, with 8 bases lining up with TRBD1. J was trimmed by 4 bases and V by 3 bases; bases with no gene match: 4. The CDR3 length is 13 residues. The germline V gene has CDR1 DFQATT and CDR2 SNEGSKA (reference sequence). The CDR3, as DNA: TGCAGTGCTAGTATAGACAGGGGCACTGAAGCTTTCTTT. It specifies CSASIDRGTEAFF.

This clonotype was picked up many times. This chain uses TRBV19 with TRBJ2-3, with D possibly being TRBD2 (6 bases). This CDR3 contains 12 residues. CDR1 is LNHDA and CDR2 is SQIVND in the germline V gene (reference sequence). The ends were cut back, 1 base at V and 9 bases at J, with 8 bases in the middle. The chain's CDR3 is CASSIGGDTQYF. For the CDR3, the DNA is TGTGCCAGTAGTATAGGGGGGGACACGCAGTATTTT.

The V call is TRBV9, the J call TRBJ2-1; D might be TRBD1 (5 bases). CDR1 and CDR2 from the germline V gene are SGDLS and YYNGEE. The CDR3 covers 13 residues. The V end lost 0 bases, the J end lost 6 bases, and 7 bases lay between the germline ends. DNA of the CDR3: TGTGCCAGCAGCGTAGTGGGGCTCAATGAGCAGTTCTTC. This gives the protein CASSVVGLNEQFF.

This clonotype was seen more than once but under ten times. The CDR3 spells CASSNRRPGTAIYEQYF. CDR3 nucleotide sequence: TGTGCCAGCAGCAATCGACGTCCCGGGACAGCGATCTACGAGCAGTACTTC. The rearrangement uses TRBV7-9 and TRBJ2-7; 7 bases are shared with TRBD1. V shed 5 bases, J shed 3 bases, and the junction held 16 bases outside the gene matches. CDR1 and CDR2 (germline): SEHNR, FQNEAQ (reference sequence). The CDR3 has 17 residues.

In this sample, this clonotype turned up a few times. The chain couples TRBV7-9 to TRBJ2-6; TRBD1 might be the D (7 bases). Germline lookup yields CDR1 SEHNR and CDR2 FQNEAQ (reference sequence). Deletions cut 3 bases from V and 1 base from J, with 13 bases between. The CDR3 loop spans 17 amino acids. The DNA of the CDR3 is TGTGCCAGCAGCTTCTCCCAGGGGGGTTCTGGGGCCAACGTCCTGACTTTC. This translates into CASSFSQGGSGANVLTF.